The 18 T cell receptor beta chains below come from one sample, sequenced in a study of blood T cell repertoires in COVID-19. The repertoire was sequenced with immunoSEQ multiplex PCR; TCRdb's copy has only in-frame clones and lacks some. The sample yields approximately 40,000 clones, more than 80% seen once. Sequencing input: peripheral blood. These receptor sequences come from a man in his sixties with active or convalescent COVID-19.

The V call is TRBV19, the J call TRBJ1-4, with a possible D match to TRBD1 (6 bases). This CDR3 has 16 residues. V was clipped by 3 bases and J by 7 bases, with 18 bases between them. Per the germline V gene, CDR1 is LNHDA and CDR2 is SQIVND (reference sequence). The CDR3 loop is CASSIGDIMGAEKLFF. CDR3 bases: TGTGCCAGTAGTATCGGGGACATCATGGGGGCTGAAAAACTGTTTTTT.

This clone was detected only once. V is TRBV5-4 and J is TRBJ2-1; the match to TRBD2 covers 8 bases. V lost 4 bases, J lost 0 bases, and 6 bases stayed unmatched. In germline, CDR1 is SGHNT, CDR2 YYREEE (reference sequence). This CDR3 has 16 amino acids. The CDR3 here is CASSRLALSSYNEQFF. For the CDR3, the DNA is TGTGCCAGCAGCCGACTAGCGTTGAGCTCCTACAATGAGCAGTTCTTC.

Here the CDR3 reads CASSVGTSGGLVVGETQYF. The CDR3 nucleotides are TGTGCCAGCAGTGTCGGGACTAGCGGGGGATTAGTCGTGGGAGAGACCCAGTACTTC. The genes are TRBV6-1 and TRBJ2-5, with 14 bases lining up with TRBD2. Looked up from germline, CDR1 is MNHNS and CDR2 is SASEGT. The CDR3 loop spans 19 amino acids. V shed 4 bases, J shed 4 bases, and the junction held 14 bases outside the gene matches.

The CDR3 protein is CAISWTSGRSGETQYF. DNA for the CDR3: TGTGCCATCAGTTGGACTAGCGGGAGATCGGGAGAGACCCAGTACTTC. The chain links TRBV10-3 to TRBJ2-5, with 13 bases aligning to TRBD2. This CDR3 has 16 amino acids. CDR1 and CDR2 (germline): ENHRY, SYGVKD. V dropped 5 bases and J dropped 4; count of bases not matched to a gene: 7.

The CDR3 loop is CASSPSSGAYNEQFF. DNA of the CDR3: TGTGCCAGCTCACCGTCTAGCGGGGCCTACAATGAGCAGTTCTTC. The chain joins TRBV18 to TRBJ2-1; TRBD2 matches 9 bases. Germline V gene sequence: CDR1 KGHSH, CDR2 LQKENI. This CDR3 has 15 residues. Trimming cost V 3 bases and J 2 bases; bases outside gene matches: 2.

The rearrangement uses TRBV5-1 and TRBJ2-7, with 8 bases aligning to TRBD1. Germline-derived CDR1 and CDR2 are SGHRS and YFSETQ. The CDR3 consists of 15 residues. V shed 0 bases and J 4 bases; nucleotides not matched to a gene: 6. As DNA, the CDR3 is TGCGCCAGCAGCTTGGGACAGGGGATAGGATACGAGCAGTACGTC. Translating it yields CASSLGQGIGYEQYV.

This chain joins TRBV6-5 and TRBJ1-1, with D possibly being TRBD1 (5 bases). From germline, CDR1 is MNHEY and CDR2 SVGAGI. The length of the CDR3 is 14 residues. The V and J ends lost 4 bases and 1 base respectively, with 10 bases between them. CDR3 sequence reads: CASSFGHTNTEAFF. The CDR3 DNA reads TGTGCCAGCAGTTTCGGACACACGAACACTGAAGCTTTCTTT.

V usage is TRBV4-1 and J usage is TRBJ1-2, with 8 bases identical to TRBD1. V trimming: 0 bases; J trimming: 13 bases; junction bases outside the gene matches: 7. Germline CDR1 reads MGHRA; CDR2 reads YSYEKL. The CDR3 runs 13 residues. In DNA, the CDR3 is TGCGCCAGCAGCCAAGATCGGCAGGGGGCTTTCACCTTC. Protein: CASSQDRQGAFTF.

V gene TRBV5-5 combines with J gene TRBJ1-3; 7 positions agree with TRBD1. The CDR3 is made up of 15 amino acids. V lost 2 bases to trimming and J lost 0 bases; unmatched junction nucleotides: 2. Germline V gives CDR1 SGHKS, CDR2 YYEKEE (reference sequence). The CDR3 loop reads CASSLTGVSGNTIYF. In DNA form, the CDR3 reads TGTGCCAGCAGCTTAACAGGGGTCTCTGGAAACACCATATATTTT.

The chain links TRBV6-2 or TRBV6-3 to TRBJ1-5; TRBD1 matches at 7 bases. Germline trimming cut 6 bases from V and 5 bases from J; bases unmatched to any gene: 7. The CDR3 spans 14 residues. Germline CDR1 reads MNHEY; CDR2 reads SVGEGT. CDR3 region: CASSNNRGDQPQHF. The CDR3, as DNA: TGTGCCAGCAGCAATAACAGGGGAGATCAGCCCCAGCATTTT.

The V call is TRBV5-8, the J call TRBJ1-2; 7 bases map to TRBD1. Germline trimming cut 4 bases from V and 2 bases from J; bases unmatched to any gene: 5. CDR1 and CDR2 from the germline V gene are SGHTS and YDEGEE. The CDR3 has 14 amino acids. CDR3 amino acids: CASSPTGQNYGYTF. CDR3 sequence (DNA): TGTGCCAGCAGCCCGACGGGACAGAACTATGGCTACACCTTC.

The chain couples TRBV25-1 to TRBJ1-6; 8 bases are shared with TRBD1. The CDR3 is made up of 13 amino acids. With V trimmed by 6 bases and J by 9 bases, 4 bases remained unmatched. Looked up from germline, CDR1 is MGHDK and CDR2 is SYGVNS. CDR3 amino acids: CASRGQGVSPLHF. In DNA form, the CDR3 reads TGTGCCAGCAGAGGACAGGGAGTTTCACCCCTCCACTTT.

The V call is TRBV6-6, the J call TRBJ1-2; a possible D gene is TRBD1 (6 bases). This CDR3 region has 13 residues. V was clipped by 5 bases and J by 5 bases, with 12 bases between them. CDR1 MNHNY and CDR2 SVGAGI come from the germline V gene (reference sequence). The CDR3 nucleotides read TGTGCCAGCAGTAAGACAGGAGAGTATGGCTACACCTTC. As protein: CASSKTGEYGYTF.

The chain joins TRBV9 to TRBJ2-5; the D gene is possibly TRBD2 (5 bases). The CDR3 contains 13 residues. Germline CDR1 and CDR2: SGDLS and YYNGEE. The V end lost 4 bases, the J end lost 3 bases, and 10 bases lay between the germline ends. CDR3 region: CASSWSGKETQYF. The CDR3 region has the DNA TGTGCCAGCAGCTGGAGCGGAAAAGAGACCCAGTACTTC.

The chain links TRBV4-3 to TRBJ1-4; D perhaps matches TRBD1 (6 bases). Germline loops: CDR1 LGHNA, CDR2 YSLEER. The CDR3 runs to 16 residues. Between the trimmed V and J ends, which lost 3 bases and 0 bases, there was a span of 11 bases. CDR3 protein: CASSHTDRPTNEKLFF. The CDR3 nucleotides are TGCGCCAGCAGCCACACTGACAGGCCAACTAATGAAAAACTGTTTTTT.

The chain joins TRBV20-1 to TRBJ1-3; 8 bases match TRBD1. The V gene end was trimmed by 6 bases and the J gene end by 0 bases; junction bases not matched to a gene: 4. This CDR3 contains 14 residues. Germline CDR1 DFQATT, CDR2 SNEGSKA (reference sequence). DNA of the CDR3: TGCAGTGCCAGTACAGGGGGCTCTGGAAACACCATATATTTT. Translation gives CSASTGGSGNTIYF.

V is TRBV27 and J is TRBJ2-3; no clear D. CDR1 and CDR2 from the germline V gene are MNHEY and SMNVEV (reference sequence). Trimming took off 6 bases at V and 0 bases at J, with 13 bases between the two ends. The CDR3 consists of 15 residues. CDR3 amino acids: CASSPTRTSTDTQYF. For the CDR3, the DNA is TGTGCCAGCAGCCCGACACGAACTAGCACAGATACGCAGTATTTT.

Sample share makes this clone medium-sized. The V and J genes are TRBV18 and TRBJ1-1, with D unresolved. V was clipped by 2 bases and J by 3 bases, with 7 bases between them. In germline, CDR1 is KGHSH, CDR2 LQKENI. CDR3 size: 13 residues. For the CDR3, the DNA is TGTGCCAGCTCACCAGGCCAGGACACTGAAGCTTTCTTT. Translation gives CASSPGQDTEAFF.